The 13 T cell receptor beta chains presented below share a single source sample, sequenced in a study of T cells in Graves' hyperthyroidism and ophthalmopathy. Amplification targeted TCR beta CDR3 regions from RNA transcripts. TCR CDR3 regions were first amplified by RT-PCR with HTBI primers. MiXCR, applied by TCRdb to the multiplex PCR reads, yields one record per CDR3 protein. The sample lists about 580,000 distinct CDR3 sequences, approximately 13% occurring once. The sequenced sample was blood. Receptors originate from a woman younger than 45 with Graves' hyperthyroidism that later progressed to Graves' ophthalmopathy.

This clonotype was observed many times. V gene TRBV7-3 combines with J gene TRBJ1-4, with D possibly matching TRBD1 (5 bases). CDR1 is SGHTA and CDR2 is FQGTGA in the germline V gene. This CDR3 spans 15 amino acids. V lost 4 bases, J lost 10 bases, and 19 bases lay in between. DNA for the CDR3: TGTGCCAGCAGCTCAGGAGGGGCATCCGGGGGAAAACTGTTTTTT. This sequence encodes CASSSGGASGGKLFF. The variable domain in full, completed from reference TRBV7-3 and TRBJ1-4, reads GAGVSQTPSNKVTEKGKYVELRCDPISGHTALYWYRQSLGQGPEFLIYFQGTGAADDSGLPNDRFFAVRPEGSVSTLKIQRTERGDSAVYLCASSSGGASGGKLFFGSGTQLSVL.

This clonotype appeared many times. The rearrangement uses TRBV3-1 and TRBJ2-1, with D unresolved. V was shortened by 1 base and J by 7 bases, with 11 bases between the two germline ends. The germline gives CDR1 LGHDT, CDR2 YNNKEL (reference sequence). The CDR3 extends over 14 amino acids. CDR3 residues: CASSQVRARNEQFF. The CDR3 DNA reads TGTGCCAGCAGCCAAGTTAGGGCCCGTAATGAGCAGTTCTTC.

The rearrangement links TRBV30 to TRBJ1-2; no firm D call. V shed 0 bases and J shed 0 bases, with 11 bases lying between them. Germline assignment: CDR1 GTSNPN and CDR2 SVGIG (reference sequence). This CDR3 has 15 residues. CDR3 in DNA: TGTGCCTGGAGTGTACTTAGCCTTGCTAACTATGGCTACACCTTC. This codes for CAWSVLSLANYGYTF.

This clonotype was detected only a few times. This chain uses TRBV7-2 with TRBJ1-1; 8 bases agree with TRBD1. V lost 5 bases to trimming and J lost 0 bases; unmatched junction nucleotides: 5. Germline lookup yields CDR1 SGHTA and CDR2 FQGNSA. The CDR3 contains 15 residues. CDR3 sequence (DNA): TGTGCCAGCAGCCCGGGGACAGGTATGAACACTGAAGCTTTCTTT. Its protein is CASSPGTGMNTEAFF.

There are many counts of this clonotype. The gene calls are TRBV7-2 and TRBJ1-1, with D unclear. Trimming removed 6 bases from V and 3 bases from J, with 11 bases in between. This CDR3 contains 13 residues. The germline gives CDR1 SGHTA, CDR2 FQGNSA. The CDR3 coding sequence is TGTGCCAGCAGTAGCGGACCACACACTGAAGCTTTCTTT. This encodes CASSSGPHTEAFF.

This sequence joins TRBV27 and TRBJ2-1; no firm D call. Trimming took 6 bases from V and 0 from J, leaving 6 bases between them. CDR1 and CDR2 (germline): MNHEY, SMNVEV (reference sequence). This CDR3 contains 13 residues. The CDR3, as DNA: TGTGCCAGCAGATTCTACTCCTACAATGAGCAGTTCTTC. Amino acids: CASRFYSYNEQFF.

This clonotype was counted ten times or more. V is TRBV7-2 and J is TRBJ2-2, with 7 bases aligning to TRBD2. There are 14 residues in the CDR3. The junction had 3 bases not matched to a gene; V was cut back by 2 bases and J by 6 bases. CDR1 and CDR2 (germline): SGHTA, FQGNSA. The CDR3 nucleotides read TGTGCCAGCAGCTTACTAGCGGAGGCCGGGGAGCTGTTTTTT. It codes for CASSLLAEAGELFF.

This clonotype was found many times. The chain links TRBV28 to TRBJ1-6, with D uncertain. The CDR3 runs 15 residues. The germline V gene encodes CDR1 MDHEN and CDR2 SYDVKM. V lost 8 bases to trimming and J lost 1 base, with 12 bases between them. The CDR3 nucleotides read TGTGCCAGCCAGCTCGGGGTTTCCTATAATTCACCCCTCCACTTT. Translation: CASQLGVSYNSPLHF.

In this sample, this clonotype turned up many times. J is TRBJ2-1 and V is TRBV10-3; D may correspond to TRBD1 or TRBD2 (5 bases each). CDR3 length: 15 amino acids. V dropped 6 bases and J dropped 4 bases, with 16 bases sitting between them. CDR1 and CDR2 from the germline V gene are ENHRY and SYGVKD. Written as DNA, the CDR3 is TGTGCCATCAGGCCCCGGGACGCCGTTTACAATGAGCAGTTCTTC. Protein product: CAIRPRDAVYNEQFF.

This clonotype occurred once. Given the absence of the conserved phenylalanine or tryptophan at the CDR3 end, a read error is likely. This chain joins TRBV9 and TRBJ1-1; tentative D call: TRBD1 (5 bases). Germline V gives CDR1 SGDLS, CDR2 YYNGEE. The CDR3 runs 15 residues. The V and J ends lost 4 bases and 2 bases respectively, with 15 bases between them. The CDR3 bases are TGTGCCAGCAGCTTAAAAGGGGATCTTAACACTGAAGCTTTCCTT. This sequence encodes CASSLKGDLNTEAFL.

In this sample, this clonotype turned up many times. This chain joins TRBV6-1 and TRBJ1-2; TRBD1 matches 9 bases. Trimming at V came to 5 bases and at J to 6 bases, leaving 7 bases not matched to a gene. Germline values: CDR1 MNHNS, CDR2 SASEGT. The CDR3 length is 14 residues. CDR3 protein: CASSPGQGGNGYTF. In DNA, the CDR3 is TGTGCCAGCAGTCCGGGACAGGGTGGAAATGGCTACACCTTC.

In its sample, this clonotype was seen many times. The V and J genes are TRBV18 and TRBJ1-1, with D perhaps TRBD1 (6 bases). The CDR3 consists of 15 residues. The germline gives CDR1 KGHSH, CDR2 LQKENI. The V gene lost 0 bases and the J gene lost 4 bases, with 12 bases spanning the gap. The CDR3 sequence: CASSPPEGDGTEAFF. Here the CDR3 DNA reads TGTGCCAGCTCACCACCGGAGGGGGACGGCACTGAAGCTTTCTTT.

This clonotype was counted ten times or more. The V call is TRBV7-8, the J call TRBJ1-2, with 7 bases lining up with TRBD1. The CDR3 is 17 residues long. V shed 5 bases and J 2 bases; nucleotides not matched to a gene: 14. Looked up from germline, CDR1 is SGHVS and CDR2 is FQNEAQ. CDR3 nucleotides: TGTGCCAGCAGCGAAGGGACAGTTGTCGTCCGGAACTATGGCTACACCTTC. The encoded protein is CASSEGTVVVRNYGYTF.